This TCR beta chain was recovered during a study of T-cell reconstitution after alpha-beta-depleted transplantation in children. The ends lost 5 bases at V and 0 bases at J; junction bases unmatched: 3. CDR3 length: 13 residues. The germline CDR1 and CDR2 sequences are DFQATT and SNEGSKA (reference sequence). Unique molecular identifiers featured in how the TCRbeta library was prepared. MiXCR, run by TCRdb on the PCR reads, gives a single entry per CDR3 protein. The table shows about 200,000 distinct CDR3 sequences, with approximately 6.9% occurring only once. The specimen was PBMCs, collected before TCRalphabeta/CD19-depleted stem cell transplant. This chain joins TRBV20-1 and TRBJ1-1, with 7 bases identical to TRBD1. The receptor was derived from a boy under 10 years old with acute lymphoblastic leukemia, due to receive a stem cell transplant. CDR3 DNA sequence: TGCAGTGCTGACAGGGCTTTGAACACTGAAGCTTTCTTT. It yields the protein CSADRALNTEAFF.